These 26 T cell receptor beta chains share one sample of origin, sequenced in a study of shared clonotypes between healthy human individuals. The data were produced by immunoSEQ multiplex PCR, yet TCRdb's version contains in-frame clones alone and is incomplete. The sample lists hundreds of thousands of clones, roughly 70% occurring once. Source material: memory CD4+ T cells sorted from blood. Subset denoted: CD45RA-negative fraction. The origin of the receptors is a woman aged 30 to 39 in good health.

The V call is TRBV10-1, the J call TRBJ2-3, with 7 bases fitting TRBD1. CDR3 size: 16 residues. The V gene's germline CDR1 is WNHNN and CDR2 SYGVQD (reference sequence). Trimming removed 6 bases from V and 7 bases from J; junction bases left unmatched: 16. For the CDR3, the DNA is TGCGCCAGCAGCGATACCGGGACAGATAGATTATATACGCAGTATTTT. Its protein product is CASSDTGTDRLYTQYF.

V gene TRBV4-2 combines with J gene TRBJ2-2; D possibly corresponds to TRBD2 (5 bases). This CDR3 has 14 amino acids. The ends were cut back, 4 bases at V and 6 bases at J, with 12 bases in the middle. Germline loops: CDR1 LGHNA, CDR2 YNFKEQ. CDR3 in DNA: TGTGCCAGCAGCCGCGAAAGAGCGGCCGGGGAGCTGTTTTTT. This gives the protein CASSRERAAGELFF.

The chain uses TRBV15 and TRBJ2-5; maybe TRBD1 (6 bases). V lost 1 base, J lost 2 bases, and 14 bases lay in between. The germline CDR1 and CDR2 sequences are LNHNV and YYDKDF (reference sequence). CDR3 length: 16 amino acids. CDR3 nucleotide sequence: TGTGCCACCAGCAGAGCAAGGGGGACGCATCAAGAGACCCAGTACTTC. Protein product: CATSRARGTHQETQYF.

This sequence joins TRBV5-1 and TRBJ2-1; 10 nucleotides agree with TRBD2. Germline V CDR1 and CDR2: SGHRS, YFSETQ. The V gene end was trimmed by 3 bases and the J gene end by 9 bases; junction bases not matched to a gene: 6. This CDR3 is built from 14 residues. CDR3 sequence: CASSWSASGSEQFF. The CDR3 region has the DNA TGCGCCAGCAGCTGGTCGGCTAGCGGGAGTGAGCAGTTCTTC.

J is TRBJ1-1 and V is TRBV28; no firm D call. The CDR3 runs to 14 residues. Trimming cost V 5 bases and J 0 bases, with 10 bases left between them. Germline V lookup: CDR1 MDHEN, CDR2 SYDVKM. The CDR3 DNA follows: TGTGCCAGCAGTCTTACAGCCCTGAACACTGAAGCTTTCTTT. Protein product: CASSLTALNTEAFF. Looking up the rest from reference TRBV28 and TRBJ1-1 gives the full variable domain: DVKVTQSSRYLVKRTGEKVFLECVQDMDHENMFWYRQDPGLGLRLIYFSYDVKMKEKGDIPEGYSVSREKKERFSLILESASTNQTSMYLCASSLTALNTEAFFGQGTRLTVV.

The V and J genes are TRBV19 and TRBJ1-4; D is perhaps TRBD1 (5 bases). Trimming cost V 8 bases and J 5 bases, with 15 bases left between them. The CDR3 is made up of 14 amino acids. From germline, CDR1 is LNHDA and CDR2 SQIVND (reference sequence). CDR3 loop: CASGPTASNEKLFF. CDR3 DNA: TGTGCCAGTGGACCGACAGCCTCCAATGAAAAACTGTTTTTT.

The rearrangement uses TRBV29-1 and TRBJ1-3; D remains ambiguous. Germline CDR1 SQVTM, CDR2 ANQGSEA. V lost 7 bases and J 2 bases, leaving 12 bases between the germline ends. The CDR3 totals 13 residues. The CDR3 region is CSAIRGAGNTIYF. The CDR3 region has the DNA TGCAGCGCCATTCGTGGGGCTGGAAACACCATATATTTT.

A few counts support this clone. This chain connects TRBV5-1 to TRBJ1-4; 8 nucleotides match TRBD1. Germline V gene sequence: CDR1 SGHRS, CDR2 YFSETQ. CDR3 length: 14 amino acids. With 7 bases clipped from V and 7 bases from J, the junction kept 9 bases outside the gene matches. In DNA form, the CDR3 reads TGCGCCAGCGGTCCAGGGGGCTCGGGTGAAAAACTGTTTTTT. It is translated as CASGPGGSGEKLFF.

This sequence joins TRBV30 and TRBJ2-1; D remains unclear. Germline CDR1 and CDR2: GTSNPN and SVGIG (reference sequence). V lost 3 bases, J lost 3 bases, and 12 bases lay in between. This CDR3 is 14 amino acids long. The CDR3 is CAWSGPIRYNEQFF. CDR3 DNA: TGTGCCTGGAGCGGACCGATCCGCTACAATGAGCAGTTCTTC.

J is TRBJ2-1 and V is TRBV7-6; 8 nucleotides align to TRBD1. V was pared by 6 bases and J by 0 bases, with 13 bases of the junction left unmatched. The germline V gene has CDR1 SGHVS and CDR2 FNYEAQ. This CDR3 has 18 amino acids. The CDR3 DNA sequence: TGTGCCAGCAGTCCCGGGACAGGATTTTCTAGCTCCTACAATGAGCAGTTCTTC. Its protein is CASSPGTGFSSSYNEQFF.

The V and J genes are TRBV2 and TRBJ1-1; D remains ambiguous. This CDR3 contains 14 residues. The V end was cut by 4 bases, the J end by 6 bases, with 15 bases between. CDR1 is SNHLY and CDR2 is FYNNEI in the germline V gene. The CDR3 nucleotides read TGTGCCAGCAGTGTTCTGGGGTCTGGGTCTGAAGCTTTCTTT. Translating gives CASSVLGSGSEAFF.

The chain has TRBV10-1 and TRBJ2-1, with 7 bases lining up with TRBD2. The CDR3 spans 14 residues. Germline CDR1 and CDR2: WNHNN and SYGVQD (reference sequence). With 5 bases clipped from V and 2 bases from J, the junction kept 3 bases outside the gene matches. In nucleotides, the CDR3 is TGCGCCAGCAGTCCCGGGACTACCTACAATGAGCAGTTCTTC. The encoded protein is CASSPGTTYNEQFF.

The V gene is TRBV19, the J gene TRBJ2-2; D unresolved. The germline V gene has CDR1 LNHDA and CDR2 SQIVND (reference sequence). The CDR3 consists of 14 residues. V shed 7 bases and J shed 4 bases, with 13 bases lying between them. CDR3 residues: CASTWFATTGELFF. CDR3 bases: TGTGCCAGTACCTGGTTCGCCACCACCGGGGAGCTGTTTTTT.

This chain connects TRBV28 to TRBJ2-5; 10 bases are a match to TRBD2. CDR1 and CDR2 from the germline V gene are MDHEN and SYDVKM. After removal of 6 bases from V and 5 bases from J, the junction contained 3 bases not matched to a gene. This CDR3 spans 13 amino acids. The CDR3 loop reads CASRSGLAETQYF. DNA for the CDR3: TGTGCCAGCAGATCGGGACTAGCGGAGACCCAGTACTTC.

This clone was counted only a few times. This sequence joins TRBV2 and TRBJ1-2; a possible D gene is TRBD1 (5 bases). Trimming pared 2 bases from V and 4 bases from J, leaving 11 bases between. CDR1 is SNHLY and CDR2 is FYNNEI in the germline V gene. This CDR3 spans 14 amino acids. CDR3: CASSEQGPIYGYTF. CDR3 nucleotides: TGTGCCAGCAGTGAACAGGGACCAATCTATGGCTACACCTTC.

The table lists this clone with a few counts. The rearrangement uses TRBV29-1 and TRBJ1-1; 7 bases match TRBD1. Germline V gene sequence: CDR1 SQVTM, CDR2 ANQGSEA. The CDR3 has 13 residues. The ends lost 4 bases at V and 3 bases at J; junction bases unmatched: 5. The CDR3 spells CSVVGTEYTEAFF. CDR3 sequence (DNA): TGCAGCGTTGTGGGGACAGAATACACTGAAGCTTTCTTT.

DNA of the CDR3: TGCAGCGTTGAAGTTTTTAGGGGAGGCAACGAGCAGTACTTC. Its translation is CSVEVFRGGNEQYF. This rearrangement joins TRBV29-1 to TRBJ2-7; a possible D gene is TRBD2 (6 bases). Deletions cut 1 base from V and 5 bases from J, with 15 bases between. The length of the CDR3 is 14 residues. Germline CDR1 SQVTM, CDR2 ANQGSEA.

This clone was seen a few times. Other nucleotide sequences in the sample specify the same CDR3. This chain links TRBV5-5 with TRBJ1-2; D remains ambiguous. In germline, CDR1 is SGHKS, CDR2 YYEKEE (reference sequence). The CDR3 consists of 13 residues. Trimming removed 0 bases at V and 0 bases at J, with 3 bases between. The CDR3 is CASSLATNYGYTF. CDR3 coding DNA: TGTGCCAGCAGCTTGGCCACTAACTATGGCTACACCTTC.

CDR3 sequence: CASRATYGYTF. The CDR3 region has the DNA TGTGCCAGCAGGGCTACATATGGCTACACCTTC. V usage is TRBV6-5 and J usage is TRBJ1-2; no definite D call. The CDR3 sequence is 11 residues long. V was shortened by 6 bases and J by 5 bases, with 7 bases between the two germline ends. Germline-derived CDR1 and CDR2 are MNHEY and SVGAGI.

CDR3 nucleotide sequence: TGTGCCAGCAGTCCCAGGGGAGGGGGCTACGAGCAGTACTTC. It is translated as CASSPRGGGYEQYF. The chain employs TRBV27 and TRBJ2-7; possible D gene TRBD2, 7 bases. The CDR3 sequence is 14 residues long. CDR1 is MNHEY and CDR2 is SMNVEV in the germline V gene (reference sequence). V was pared by 5 bases and J by 3 bases, with 14 bases between.

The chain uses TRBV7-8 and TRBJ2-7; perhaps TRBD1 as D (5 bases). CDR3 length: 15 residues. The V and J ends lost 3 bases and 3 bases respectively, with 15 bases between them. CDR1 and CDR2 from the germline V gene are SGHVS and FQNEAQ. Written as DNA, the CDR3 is TGTGCCAGCAGCTTTTTTGGGGCAGACAACTACGAGCAGTACTTC. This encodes CASSFFGADNYEQYF.

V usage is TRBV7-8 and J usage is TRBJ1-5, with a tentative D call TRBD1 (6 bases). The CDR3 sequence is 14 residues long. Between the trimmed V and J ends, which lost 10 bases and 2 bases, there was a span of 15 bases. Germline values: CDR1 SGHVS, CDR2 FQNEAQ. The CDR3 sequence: CATSNTGRNQPQHF. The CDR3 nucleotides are TGTGCCACCTCTAACACAGGGCGCAATCAGCCCCAGCATTTT.

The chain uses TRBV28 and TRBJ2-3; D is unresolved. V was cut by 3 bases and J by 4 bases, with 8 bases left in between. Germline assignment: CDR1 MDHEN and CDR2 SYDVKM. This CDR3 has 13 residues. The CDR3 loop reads CASSFSGADTQYF. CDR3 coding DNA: TGTGCCAGCAGTTTTTCCGGCGCAGATACGCAGTATTTT.

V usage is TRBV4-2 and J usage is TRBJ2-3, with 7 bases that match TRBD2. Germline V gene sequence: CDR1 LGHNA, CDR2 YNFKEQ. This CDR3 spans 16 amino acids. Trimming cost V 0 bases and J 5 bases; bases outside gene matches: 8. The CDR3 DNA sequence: TGTGCCAGCAGCCAAGATGAGGGCGGGAGTGGAGATACGCAGTATTTT. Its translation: CASSQDEGGSGDTQYF.

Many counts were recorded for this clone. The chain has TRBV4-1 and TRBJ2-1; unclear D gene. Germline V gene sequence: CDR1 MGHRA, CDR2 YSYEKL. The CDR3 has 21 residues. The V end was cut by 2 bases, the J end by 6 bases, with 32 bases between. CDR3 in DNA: TGCGCCAGCAGCCAACAAAGGTTACCGGGCCCCCAGGTTAGATGGGGCAATGAGCAGTTCTTC. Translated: CASSQQRLPGPQVRWGNEQFF.

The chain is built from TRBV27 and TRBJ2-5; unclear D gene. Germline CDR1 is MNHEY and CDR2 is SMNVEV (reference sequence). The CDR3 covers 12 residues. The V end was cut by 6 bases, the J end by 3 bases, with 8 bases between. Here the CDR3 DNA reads TGTGCCAGCAGGGCGCCCGAAGAGACCCAGTACTTC. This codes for CASRAPEETQYF.